The 2 T cell receptor beta chains presented below share a single source sample, sequenced in a study of CD8+CD57+ T cells in acquired aplastic anemia. CDR3 and TCR beta VDJ profiling relied on a genomic DNA template. MiXCR was run by TCRdb on the reads, yielding one entry per CDR3 protein. The table lists about 260,000 distinct CDR3 sequences, 65% to 90% of them singletons, with around 40% in the top ten. Sequencing involved patients with CD8+CD57+ cell expansion previously shown by flow cytometry. Sequenced sample: sorted CD4+, CD8+, or CD8+CD57+ T cells (not recorded which) from PBMCs. Receptor source: a human donor with aplastic anemia.

Only a few counts were recorded for this clonotype. V is TRBV9 and J is TRBJ1-2, with D perhaps matching TRBD1 (5 bases). Germline V CDR1 and CDR2: SGDLS, YYNGEE. The CDR3 runs 14 residues. V lost 3 bases to trimming and J lost 5 bases, with 14 bases between them. The CDR3 DNA reads TGTGCCAGCAGCGGGGACGGGCTCGTATATGGCTACACCTTC. Translated: CASSGDGLVYGYTF.

The chain recombines TRBV7-8 with TRBJ1-1, with a tentative D call TRBD1 (5 bases). This CDR3 region has 15 residues. Trimming removed 3 bases from V and 6 bases from J, with 17 bases in between. Per the germline V gene, CDR1 is SGHVS and CDR2 is FQNEAQ. This CDR3 reads CASSFNPDGTAEAFF. The CDR3 nucleotides read TGTGCCAGCAGCTTTAATCCAGACGGGACCGCTGAAGCTTTCTTT.